A selection of T cell receptor beta chains follows, all from one sample in a study of T cells in Graves' hyperthyroidism and ophthalmopathy. TCRdb called the multiplex PCR reads again in MiXCR, with one record for every CDR3 protein. The sample holds about 400,000 distinct CDR3 sequences, approximately 14% seen once. The sample was blood. The origin of the receptors is a woman between 18 and 29 years old with Graves' hyperthyroidism. Both conserved end residues are part of each CDR3. A D gene is named only where the DNA matches it firmly. Only part of the rows carry a size: once, few, many, or a class if the clone is expanded.

j_call cdr3_length clone_size v_call d_call cdr3_nt cdr3_aa
TRBJ2-3 20 many TRBV7-3 TRBD2 TGTGCCAGCAGCTTAAAACCCCGGACTAGCGGGGGCCCTAGCACAGATACGCAGTATTTT CASSLKPRTSGGPSTDTQYF
TRBJ2-2 17 few TRBV7-8 - TGTGCCAGCAGCTTAGCTAGCATTAACTGGAACACCGGGGAGCTGTTTTTT CASSLASINWNTGELFF
TRBJ1-1 15 - TRBV19 - TGTGCCAGTAGTATACTAGACAGCACGAACACTGAAGCTTTCTTT CASSILDSTNTEAFF
TRBJ2-7 15 - TRBV27 - TGTGCCAGCAGCTCCCTGGGGCAGGCGACCTACGAGCAGTACTTC CASSSLGQATYEQYF
TRBJ2-1 13 - TRBV7-9 - TGTGCCAGCACCGAAAACTCCTACAATGAGCAGTTCTTC CASTENSYNEQFF
TRBJ2-3 16 few TRBV5-6 TRBD1 TGTGCCAGCAGCGCCGCGGGACAGGGGTACACAGATACGCAGTATTTT CASSAAGQGYTDTQYF
TRBJ1-1 13 many TRBV10-3 TRBD1 TGTGCCACACATACAGGGGGCAACACTGAAGCTTTCTTT CATHTGGNTEAFF
TRBJ2-6 13 once TRBV19 - TGTGCCGTAACAGGGACTGGGGCCAACGTCCTGACTTTC CAVTGTGANVLTF
TRBJ1-2 12 - TRBV20-1 TRBD1 TGCAGTGCCGGACAGGACACCTATAGCTACACCTTC CSAGQDTYSYTF
TRBJ2-1 15 many TRBV12-3/TRBV12-4 TRBD2 TGTGCCAGCAGCCTCGGAGCGGGGCCCTACAATGAGCAGTTCTTC CASSLGAGPYNEQFF
TRBJ1-2 15 few TRBV29-1 TRBD1 TGCAGCGTAACTTCACCCGGGACAGCCAACTATGGCTACACCTTC CSVTSPGTANYGYTF
TRBJ2-3 15 once TRBV4-2 - TGTGCCAGCAGCCTACGACCTGATGGCACAGATACGCAGTATTTT CASSLRPDGTDTQYF
TRBJ1-2 13 few TRBV3-1 - TGTGCCAGCAGCCCGGACGCAGGGAGTGGCTACACCTTC CASSPDAGSGYTF
TRBJ1-1 13 many TRBV12-3/TRBV12-4 - TGTGCCAGCAGTTTAAGTTTCGACACTGAAGCTTTCTTT CASSLSFDTEAFF
TRBJ1-1 14 - TRBV12-3/TRBV12-4 TRBD1 TGTGCCAGCAGCGGACAGGACCTAAACACTGAAGCTTTCTTT CASSGQDLNTEAFF
TRBJ1-3 17 - TRBV5-1 - TGCGCCAGCAGCTTGGATGGAACAGGGAGCTCTGGAAACACCATATATTTT CASSLDGTGSSGNTIYF
TRBJ2-7 17 few TRBV4-1 TRBD2 TGCGCCAGCAGCCAAGAAAGCGGGACCATGAATAGGGTCGAGCAGTACTTC CASSQESGTMNRVEQYF
TRBJ1-2 13 many TRBV12-3/TRBV12-4 - TGTGCCACCCTCAGGTCGATCGGCTATGGCTACACCTTC CATLRSIGYGYTF
TRBJ2-2 16 many TRBV2 TRBD2 TGTGCCAGCATCCCAAGGGGACTAGGAGGAAACGGGGAGCTGTTTTTT CASIPRGLGGNGELFF
TRBJ2-5 13 - TRBV10-3 TRBD2 TGTGCCATCAGTCTAGCGGGAGAAGAGACCCAGTACTTC CAISLAGEETQYF
TRBJ2-2 17 few TRBV29-1 TRBD2 TGCAGCGTTGAAGAGAGAAAAGCGGGAGGGCCGACCGGGGAGCTGTTTTTT CSVEERKAGGPTGELFF
TRBJ1-1 15 few TRBV6-1 TRBD1 TGTGCCAGCAGTAACAGGGGGCTTAAGAACACTGAAGCTTTCTTT CASSNRGLKNTEAFF
TRBJ2-3 17 - TRBV6-1 - TGTGCCAGCAGTCAATTGGGAGGACTGTCCCTGGTCGATACGCAGTATTTT CASSQLGGLSLVDTQYF
TRBJ2-2 16 - TRBV7-3 - TGTGCCAGCAGCTCAGGAGCGGGCCTGAACACCGGGGAGCTGTTTTTT CASSSGAGLNTGELFF
TRBJ2-3 20 few TRBV20-1 TRBD2 TGCAGTGCAATCATACCGGGACTAGCGTCACTGGGAGAGTCCCTAGATACGCAGTATTTT CSAIIPGLASLGESLDTQYF
TRBJ2-5 16 many TRBV2 TRBD2 TGTGCCAGCAGTGAAGGGGCGGGAGTGGGGCAAGAGACCCAGTACTTC CASSEGAGVGQETQYF
TRBJ1-3 14 many TRBV2 - TGTGCCAGCAGTGAGACAGGCTCCGGAAACACCATATATTTT CASSETGSGNTIYF
TRBJ2-5 16 many TRBV7-9 TRBD2 TGTGCCAGCAGCCTTTGGGCGGGAGGAGAGTCAGAGACCCAGTACTTC CASSLWAGGESETQYF
TRBJ2-3 16 many TRBV5-1 TRBD2 TGCGCCAGCAGCCCGGGATCTAGCGGGAGATGGGATACGCAGTATTTT CASSPGSSGRWDTQYF
TRBJ2-2 12 many TRBV7-8 - TGTGCCAGCAGCCACGGTGGCGGGGAGCTGTTTTTT CASSHGGGELFF
TRBJ1-4 16 many TRBV6-5 - TGTGCCAGCAGTTACAGGTCCAAAGGTCACAGAGAAAAACTGTTTTTT CASSYRSKGHREKLFF
TRBJ2-7 16 few TRBV20-1 - TGCAGTGCTAGACCCCTCGCTGGCCTCCCCTCCTACGAGCAGTACTTC CSARPLAGLPSYEQYF
TRBJ2-5 13 many TRBV12-3/TRBV12-4 - TGTGCCAGCAGTGGATCGACTGGAGAGACCCAGTACTTC CASSGSTGETQYF
TRBJ2-3 18 - TRBV7-9 TRBD2 TGTGCCAGCAGCTTGGGAATTAGCGGGAGGGGCTCGCCAGATACGCAGTATTTT CASSLGISGRGSPDTQYF
TRBJ1-1 14 many TRBV5-1 - TGCGCCAGCAGCTTTGGGACGGGGTCCACTGAAGCTTTCTTT CASSFGTGSTEAFF
TRBJ2-7 14 many TRBV28 - TGTGCCAGCCGGCCGGGCGGAGCTAAGGGAGAGCAGTACTTC CASRPGGAKGEQYF
TRBJ2-7 14 - TRBV4-1 TRBD2 TGCGCCAGCAGGGGGGGGGGTAGATCCTACGAGCAGTACTTC CASRGGGRSYEQYF
TRBJ2-7 14 many TRBV5-1 - TGCGCCAGCAGCTTGGGGAGGTCCACCTACGAGCAGTACTTC CASSLGRSTYEQYF
TRBJ2-7 13 many TRBV11-2 - TGTGCCAGCAGCAAGACCGGCCCCTACGAGCAGTACTTC CASSKTGPYEQYF
TRBJ2-7 11 - TRBV6-1 - TGTGCCAGCGGGGGAAGCTACGAGCAGTACTTC CASGGSYEQYF